Below, one T cell receptor (beta chain) is given with its context. As yet, its antigen is unknown. Samples underwent the assay at deep level. Each replicate PCR on the sorted subsets used approximately 180 ng DNA (around 30,000 T cell genomes). Repertoires were generated with immunoSEQ multiplex PCR, while TCRdb's copy carries only in-frame clones and drops some. The profile shows over 2 million clones, 85% to 95% of them singletons. This specimen comes from a study of shared clonotypes between healthy human individuals. Points from the study as a whole: Generally, estimated richness proved larger in naive subsets than it did in memory subsets.

Germline V CDR1 and CDR2: SGDLS, YYNGEE. Trimming took off 0 bases at V and 2 bases at J, with 12 bases between the two ends. CDR3 size: 15 residues. The V gene is TRBV9, the J gene TRBJ2-7, with D perhaps TRBD2 (6 bases). The receptor comes from a man between 18 and 29 years old in good health. Some clones in this sample may be carry-over from other donors' samples. Source material: naive CD4+ T cells from PBMCs. This sample's subset: CD45RA+ positively selected. As DNA, the CDR3 is TGTGCCAGCAGCGTAGGGAGCGGGCACACCTACGAGCAGTACTTC. As protein: CASSVGSGHTYEQYF.